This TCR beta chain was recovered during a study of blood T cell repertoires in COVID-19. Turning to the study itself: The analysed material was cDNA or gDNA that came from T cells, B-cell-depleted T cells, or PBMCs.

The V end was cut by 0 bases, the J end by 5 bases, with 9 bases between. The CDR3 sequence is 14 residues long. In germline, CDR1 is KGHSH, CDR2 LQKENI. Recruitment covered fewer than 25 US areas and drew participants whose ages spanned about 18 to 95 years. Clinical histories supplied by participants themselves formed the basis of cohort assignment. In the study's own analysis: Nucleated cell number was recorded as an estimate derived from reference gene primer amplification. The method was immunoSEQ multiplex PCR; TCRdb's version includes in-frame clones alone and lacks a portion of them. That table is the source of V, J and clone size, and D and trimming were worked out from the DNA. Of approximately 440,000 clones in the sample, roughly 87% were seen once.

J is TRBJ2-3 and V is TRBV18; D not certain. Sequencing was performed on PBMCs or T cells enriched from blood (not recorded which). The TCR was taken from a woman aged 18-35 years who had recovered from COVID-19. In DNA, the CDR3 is TGTGCCAGCTCACCACCGAGTCCCCGAGATACGCAGTATTTT. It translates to CASSPPSPRDTQYF.